Listed here are 15 T cell receptor beta chains from one sample, sequenced in a study of beta chain features in type 1 diabetes. As every portion of the isolated RNA was reverse transcribed, the sequencing read expressed TCRB transcripts. Here immunoSEQ multiplex PCR was the method, and the copy in TCRdb shows in-frame clones only, minus some. The table has about 140,000 clones, roughly 10% seen once. Sequenced input: central memory CD4+ T cells from blood. Every receptor here comes from a woman aged 35 to 49 in good health.

This clone was counted a few times. The rearrangement uses TRBV6-1 and TRBJ2-5; tentative D call: TRBD1 (6 bases). The V and J ends lost 3 bases and 5 bases respectively, with 16 bases between them. The V gene's germline CDR1 is MNHNS and CDR2 SASEGT. The CDR3 contains 15 residues. CDR3 in amino acids: CASSEWAGEQETQYF. The CDR3 nucleotides are TGTGCCAGCAGTGAGTGGGCAGGGGAACAGGAGACCCAGTACTTC.

The chain recombines TRBV27 with TRBJ1-6, with 8 bases identical to TRBD1. Trimming took 0 bases from V and 8 from J; bases not matched to a gene: 6. Germline CDR1 reads MNHEY; CDR2 reads SMNVEV (reference sequence). The CDR3 runs to 16 residues. This chain's CDR3 is CASSLSLAGGYSPLHF. The DNA for the CDR3 is TGTGCCAGCAGTTTATCGCTGGCAGGGGGCTATTCACCCCTCCACTTT.

The rearrangement links TRBV5-6 to TRBJ2-3; 11 nucleotides agree with TRBD2. CDR1 is SGHDT, CDR2 YYEEEE, per germline. V trimming: 8 bases; J trimming: 7 bases; junction bases outside the gene matches: 6. The CDR3 sequence is 13 residues long. CDR3 in amino acids: CASVAGGLHTQYF. Here the CDR3 DNA reads TGTGCCAGTGTAGCGGGGGGGCTACATACGCAGTATTTT.

This chain uses TRBV2 with TRBJ2-3, with D perhaps matching TRBD2 (6 bases). This CDR3 has 15 amino acids. With 7 bases removed from V and 7 bases from J, the gap between germline ends came to 21 bases. Per the germline V gene, CDR1 is SNHLY and CDR2 is FYNNEI. The CDR3 reads CASKVLTSISNTQYF. CDR3 sequence (DNA): TGTGCCAGCAAGGTTCTAACTAGCATAAGTAATACGCAGTATTTT.

This chain uses TRBV25-1 with TRBJ1-4, with 9 bases aligning to TRBD1. Germline V lookup: CDR1 MGHDK, CDR2 SYGVNS. The junction had 6 bases not matched to a gene; V was cut back by 4 bases and J by 6 bases. This CDR3 region has 15 residues. In nucleotides, the CDR3 is TGTGCCAGCAGTGGCACAGGGGGCGCGGATGAAAAACTGTTTTTT. This codes for CASSGTGGADEKLFF.

This clone came up a few times. This chain uses TRBV15 with TRBJ2-5; 8 bases fit TRBD2. Germline V gene data show CDR1 as LNHNV and CDR2 as YYDKDF (reference sequence). V was pared by 4 bases and J by 5 bases, with 9 bases of the junction left unmatched. The CDR3 extends over 15 amino acids. This CDR3 reads CATSTSPGGGETQYF. Here the CDR3 DNA reads TGTGCCACCAGCACGAGCCCGGGGGGGGGCGAGACCCAGTACTTC.

The sample holds a few counts of this clone. The chain uses TRBV7-2 and TRBJ2-3, with 8 positions matching TRBD2. The trim removed 3 bases at V and 2 bases at J, leaving 7 bases unmatched. CDR3 size: 16 residues. Germline loops: CDR1 SGHTA, CDR2 FQGNSA. DNA for the CDR3: TGTGCCAGCAGCTTCGTCTTTAGCGGGGCCACAGATACGCAGTATTTT. This translates into CASSFVFSGATDTQYF.

The rearrangement links TRBV5-1 to TRBJ2-4, with D unclear. V was shortened by 0 bases and J by 9 bases, with 19 bases between the two germline ends. This CDR3 spans 16 amino acids. In germline, CDR1 is SGHRS, CDR2 YFSETQ. CDR3 loop: CASSLAWSMGDAIQYF. The CDR3, as DNA: TGCGCCAGCAGCTTGGCGTGGTCCATGGGCGATGCCATTCAGTACTTC.

The chain links TRBV4-3 to TRBJ2-5, with 9 bases fitting TRBD2. Unmatched junction bases numbered 7, after V lost 1 base and J lost 4 bases. The CDR3 consists of 16 residues. Looked up from germline, CDR1 is LGHNA and CDR2 is YSLEER. The CDR3 here is CASSQGGLAGPETQYF. The DNA for the CDR3 is TGCGCCAGCAGCCAAGGCGGCCTAGCGGGGCCAGAGACCCAGTACTTC.

This clone was counted a few times. This sequence joins TRBV19 and TRBJ1-2, with 11 bases lining up with TRBD1. The CDR3 is made up of 16 amino acids. Trimming cost V 10 bases and J 4 bases; bases outside gene matches: 14. Germline CDR1 is LNHDA and CDR2 is SQIVND (reference sequence). DNA of the CDR3: TGTGCCACCTCGTCGGGACAGGGGGTTGCTCGCTATGGCTACACCTTC. It encodes CATSSGQGVARYGYTF.

This clone was recorded a few times. The rearrangement uses TRBV5-4 and TRBJ2-1, with 7 bases aligning to TRBD1. Germline loops: CDR1 SGHNT, CDR2 YYREEE (reference sequence). The CDR3 runs to 16 residues. V was clipped by 4 bases and J by 6 bases; unmatched bases: 13. DNA for the CDR3: TGTGCCAGCAGCCGAACCGACGACAGGGCGGGCAATGAGCAGTTCTTC. Amino acids: CASSRTDDRAGNEQFF.

There are a few counts of this clone. The chain employs TRBV5-1 and TRBJ1-6, with TRBD1 matching over 7 bases. Germline V lookup: CDR1 SGHRS, CDR2 YFSETQ. This CDR3 has 17 amino acids. The trim removed 4 bases at V and 0 bases at J, leaving 7 bases unmatched. In DNA, the CDR3 is TGCGCCAGCAGCGGGCAACAGGGGAGCTCCTATAATTCACCCCTCCACTTT. Its protein product is CASSGQQGSSYNSPLHF.

The chain recombines TRBV7-9 with TRBJ1-4; possible D gene TRBD1, 6 bases. Germline CDR1 reads SEHNR; CDR2 reads FQNEAQ (reference sequence). The V and J ends lost 7 bases and 3 bases respectively, with 9 bases between them. This CDR3 is built from 13 residues. The CDR3 DNA is TGTGCCAGCACAGGACAGTCTAATGAAAAACTGTTTTTT. It yields the protein CASTGQSNEKLFF.

This clone appeared a few times. The chain carries TRBV7-9 and TRBJ2-2, with D perhaps TRBD2 (6 bases). Germline V gene data show CDR1 as SEHNR and CDR2 as FQNEAQ (reference sequence). This CDR3 has 16 amino acids. Trimming removed 6 bases from V and 4 bases from J, with 18 bases in between. The CDR3 DNA sequence: TGTGCCAGCAGTCCCCTGGGGGGTTTCTCCACCGGGGAGCTGTTTTTT. Translating gives CASSPLGGFSTGELFF.

The table lists this clone with a few counts. The chain has TRBV5-4 and TRBJ2-5; 8 bases are a match to TRBD2. The CDR3 extends over 16 amino acids. J lost 5 bases, V lost 4 bases, and 13 bases had no gene match. Germline V gene data show CDR1 as SGHNT and CDR2 as YYREEE (reference sequence). In nucleotides, the CDR3 is TGTGCCAGCAGCGGCGGGGGGACTACTAGTAGCGAGACCCAGTACTTC. It specifies CASSGGGTTSSETQYF. Together with reference TRBV5-4 and TRBJ2-5, the CDR3 gives the full variable domain: ETGVTQSPTHLIKTRGQQVTLRCSSQSGHNTVSWYQQALGQGPQFIFQYYREEENGRGNFPPRFSGLQFPNYSSELNVNALELDDSALYLCASSGGGTTSSETQYFGPGTRLLVL.